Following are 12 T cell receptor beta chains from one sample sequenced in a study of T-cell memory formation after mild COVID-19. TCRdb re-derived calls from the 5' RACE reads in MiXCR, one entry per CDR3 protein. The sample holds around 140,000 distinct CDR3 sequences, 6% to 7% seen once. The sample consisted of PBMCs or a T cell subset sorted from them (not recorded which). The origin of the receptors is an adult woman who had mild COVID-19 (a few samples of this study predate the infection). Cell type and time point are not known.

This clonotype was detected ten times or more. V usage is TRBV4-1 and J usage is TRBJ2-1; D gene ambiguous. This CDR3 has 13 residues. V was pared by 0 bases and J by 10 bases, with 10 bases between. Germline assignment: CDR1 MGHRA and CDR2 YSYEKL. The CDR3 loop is CASSQDIRPEQFF. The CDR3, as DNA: TGCGCCAGCAGCCAAGATATTAGGCCGGAGCAGTTCTTC.

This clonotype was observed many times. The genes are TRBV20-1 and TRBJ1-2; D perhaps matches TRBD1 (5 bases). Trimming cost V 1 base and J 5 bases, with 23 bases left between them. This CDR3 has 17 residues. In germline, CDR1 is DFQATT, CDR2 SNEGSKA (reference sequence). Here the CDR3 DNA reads TGCAGTGCTAGAGGCGGGGGATGGGGTTCGCCCTCTTATGGCTACACCTTC. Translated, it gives CSARGGGWGSPSYGYTF.

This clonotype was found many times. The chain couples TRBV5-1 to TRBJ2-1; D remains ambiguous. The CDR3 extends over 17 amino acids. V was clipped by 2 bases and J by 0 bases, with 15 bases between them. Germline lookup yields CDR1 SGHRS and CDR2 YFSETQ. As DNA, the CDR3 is TGCGCCAGCAGCTTAGATGCGGCACAGAGCTCCTACAATGAGCAGTTCTTC. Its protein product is CASSLDAAQSSYNEQFF.

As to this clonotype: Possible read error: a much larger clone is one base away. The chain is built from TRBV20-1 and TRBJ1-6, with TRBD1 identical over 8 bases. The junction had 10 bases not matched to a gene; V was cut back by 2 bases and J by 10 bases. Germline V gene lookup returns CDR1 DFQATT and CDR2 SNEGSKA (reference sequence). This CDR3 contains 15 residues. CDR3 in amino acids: CSARYQGALKSPLHF. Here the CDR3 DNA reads TGCAGTGCTAGATATCAGGGGGCCTTAAAGTCACCCCTCCACTTT.

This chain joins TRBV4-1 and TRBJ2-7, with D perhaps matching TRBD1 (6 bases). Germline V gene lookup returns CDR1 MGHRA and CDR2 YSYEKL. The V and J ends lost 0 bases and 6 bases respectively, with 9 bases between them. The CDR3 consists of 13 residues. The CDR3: CASSQEEGGEQYF. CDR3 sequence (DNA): TGCGCCAGCAGCCAAGAAGAAGGGGGCGAGCAGTACTTC.

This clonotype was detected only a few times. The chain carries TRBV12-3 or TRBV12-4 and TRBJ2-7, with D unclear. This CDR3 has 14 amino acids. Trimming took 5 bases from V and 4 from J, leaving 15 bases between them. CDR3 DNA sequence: TGTGCCAGCAGTCCTACGTTATTACTGTACGAGCAGTACTTC. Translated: CASSPTLLLYEQYF.

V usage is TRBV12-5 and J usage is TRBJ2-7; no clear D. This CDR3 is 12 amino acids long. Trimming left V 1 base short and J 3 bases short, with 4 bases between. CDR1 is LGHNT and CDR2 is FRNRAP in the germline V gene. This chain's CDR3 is CASGLDGYEQYF. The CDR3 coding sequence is TGTGCTAGTGGTTTGGACGGCTACGAGCAGTACTTC. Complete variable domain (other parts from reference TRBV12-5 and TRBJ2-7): DARVTQTPRHKVTEMGQEVTMRCQPILGHNTVFWYRQTMMQGLELLAYFRNRAPLDDSGMPKDRFSAEMPDATLATLKIQPSEPRDSAVYFCASGLDGYEQYFGPGTRLTVT.

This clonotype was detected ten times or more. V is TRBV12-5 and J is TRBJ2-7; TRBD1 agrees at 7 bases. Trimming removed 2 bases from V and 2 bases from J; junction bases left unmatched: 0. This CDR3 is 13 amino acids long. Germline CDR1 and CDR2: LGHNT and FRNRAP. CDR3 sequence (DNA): TGTGCTAGTGGTTTGACAGGGGCCTACGAGCAGTACTTC. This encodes CASGLTGAYEQYF.

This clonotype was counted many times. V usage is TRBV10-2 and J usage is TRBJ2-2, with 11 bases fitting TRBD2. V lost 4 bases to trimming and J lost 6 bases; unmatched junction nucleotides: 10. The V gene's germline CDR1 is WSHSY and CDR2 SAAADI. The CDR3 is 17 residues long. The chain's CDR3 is CASSVTSGTLRAGELFF. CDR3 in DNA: TGCGCCAGCAGTGTGACTAGCGGGACCCTGCGCGCCGGGGAGCTGTTTTTT.

CDR3 sequence: CSALSQGSNEKLFF. DNA of the CDR3: TGCAGTGCATTATCCCAGGGGTCTAATGAAAAACTGTTTTTT. The chain combines TRBV20-1 with TRBJ1-4, with TRBD1 as a possible D gene (6 bases). CDR3 length: 14 amino acids. V was cut by 6 bases and J by 3 bases, with 14 bases left in between. CDR1 DFQATT and CDR2 SNEGSKA come from the germline V gene (reference sequence).

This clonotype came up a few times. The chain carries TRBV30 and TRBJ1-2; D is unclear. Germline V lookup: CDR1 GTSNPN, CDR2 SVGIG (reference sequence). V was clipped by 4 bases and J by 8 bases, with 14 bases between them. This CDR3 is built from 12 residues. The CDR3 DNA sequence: TGTGCCTGGACCCGCGGTCCTTCAGGCTACACCTTC. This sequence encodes CAWTRGPSGYTF.

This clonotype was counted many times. CDR3 sequence: CASSVRQDYTGELFF. CDR3 sequence (DNA): TGTGCCAGCAGCGTACGACAGGATTACACCGGGGAGCTGTTTTTT. The rearrangement joins TRBV9 to TRBJ2-2; perhaps TRBD1 as D (6 bases). V was clipped by 1 base and J by 3 bases, with 10 bases between them. The CDR3 contains 15 residues. Germline-derived CDR1 and CDR2 are SGDLS and YYNGEE. Supplemented by reference TRBV9 and TRBJ2-2, the full variable domain reads DSGVTQTPKHLITATGQRVTLRCSPRSGDLSVYWYQQSLDQGLQFLIQYYNGEERAKGNILERFSAQQFPDLHSELNLSSLELGDSALYFCASSVRQDYTGELFFGEGSRLTVL.